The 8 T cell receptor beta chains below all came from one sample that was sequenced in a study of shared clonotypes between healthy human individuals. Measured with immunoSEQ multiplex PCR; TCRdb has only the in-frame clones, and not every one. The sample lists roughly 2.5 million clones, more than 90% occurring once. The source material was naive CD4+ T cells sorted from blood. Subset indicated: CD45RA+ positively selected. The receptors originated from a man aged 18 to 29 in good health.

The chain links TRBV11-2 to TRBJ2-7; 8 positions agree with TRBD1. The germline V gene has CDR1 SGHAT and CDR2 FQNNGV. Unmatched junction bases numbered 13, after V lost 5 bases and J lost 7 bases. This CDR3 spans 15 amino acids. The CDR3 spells CASSPGQGGPEEQYF. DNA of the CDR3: TGTGCCAGCAGCCCTGGACAGGGCGGACCGGAGGAGCAGTACTTC. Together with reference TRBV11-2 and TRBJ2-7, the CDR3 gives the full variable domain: EAGVAQSPRYKIIEKRQSVAFWCNPISGHATLYWYQQILGQGPKLLIQFQNNGVVDDSQLPKDRFSAERLKGVDSTLKIQPAKLEDSAVYLCASSPGQGGPEEQYFGPGTRLTVT.

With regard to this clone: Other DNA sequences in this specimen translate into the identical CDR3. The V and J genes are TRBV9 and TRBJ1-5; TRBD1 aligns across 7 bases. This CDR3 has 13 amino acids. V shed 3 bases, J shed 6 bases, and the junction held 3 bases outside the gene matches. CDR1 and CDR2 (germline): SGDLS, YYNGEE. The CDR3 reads CASSAQGLQPQHF. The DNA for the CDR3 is TGTGCCAGCAGCGCACAGGGGCTTCAGCCCCAGCATTTT.

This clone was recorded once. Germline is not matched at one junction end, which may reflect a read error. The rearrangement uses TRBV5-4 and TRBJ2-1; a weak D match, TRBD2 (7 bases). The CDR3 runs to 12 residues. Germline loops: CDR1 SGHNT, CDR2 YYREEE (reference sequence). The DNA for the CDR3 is TGTGCCAGCAGTCGCGACGGGGGGCTTAGGCTCTTC. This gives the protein CASSRDGGLRLF.

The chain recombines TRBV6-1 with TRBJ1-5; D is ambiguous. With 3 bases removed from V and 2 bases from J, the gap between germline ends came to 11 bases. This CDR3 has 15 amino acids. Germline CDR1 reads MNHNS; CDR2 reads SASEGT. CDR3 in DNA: TGTGCCAGCAGTGACGGACGGCTCGGCAATCAGCCCCAGCATTTT. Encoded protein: CASSDGRLGNQPQHF.

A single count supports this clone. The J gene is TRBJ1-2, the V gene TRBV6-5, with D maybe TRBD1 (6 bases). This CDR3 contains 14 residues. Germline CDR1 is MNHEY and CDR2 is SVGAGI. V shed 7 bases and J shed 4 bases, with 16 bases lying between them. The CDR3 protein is CASTGQTYGYGYTF. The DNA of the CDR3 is TGTGCCAGCACTGGACAGACTTATGGCTATGGCTACACCTTC.

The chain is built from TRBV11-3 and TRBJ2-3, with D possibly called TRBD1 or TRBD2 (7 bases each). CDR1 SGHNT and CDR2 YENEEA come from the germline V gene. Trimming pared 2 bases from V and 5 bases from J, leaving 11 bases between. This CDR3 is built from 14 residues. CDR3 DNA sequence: TGTGCCAGCAGCTTACAGGGGGGGGAAGATACGCAGTATTTT. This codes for CASSLQGGEDTQYF.

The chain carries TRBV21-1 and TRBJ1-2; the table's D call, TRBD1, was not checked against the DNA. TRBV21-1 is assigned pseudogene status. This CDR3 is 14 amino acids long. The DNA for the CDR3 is TGTGCCAGCAGGAGGACAGGGGGCAACTATGGCTACACCTTC. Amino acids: CASRRTGGNYGYTF.

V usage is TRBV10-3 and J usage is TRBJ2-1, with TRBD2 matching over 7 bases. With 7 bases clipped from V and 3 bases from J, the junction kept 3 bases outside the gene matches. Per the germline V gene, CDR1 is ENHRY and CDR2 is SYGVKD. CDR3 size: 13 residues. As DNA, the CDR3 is TGTGCCATCACCTCGGGGGGCTACAATGAGCAGTTCTTC. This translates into CAITSGGYNEQFF.